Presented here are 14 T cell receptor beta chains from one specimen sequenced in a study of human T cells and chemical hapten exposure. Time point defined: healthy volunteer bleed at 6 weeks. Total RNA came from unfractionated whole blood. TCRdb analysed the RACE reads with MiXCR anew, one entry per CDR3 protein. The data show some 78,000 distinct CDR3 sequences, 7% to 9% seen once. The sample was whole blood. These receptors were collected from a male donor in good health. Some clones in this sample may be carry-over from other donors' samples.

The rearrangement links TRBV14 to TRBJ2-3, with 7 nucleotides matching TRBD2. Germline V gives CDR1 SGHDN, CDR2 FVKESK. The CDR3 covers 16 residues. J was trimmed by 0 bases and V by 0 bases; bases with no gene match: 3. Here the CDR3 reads CASSQESGASTDTQYF. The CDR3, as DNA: TGTGCCAGCAGCCAAGAGAGCGGGGCCAGCACAGATACGCAGTATTTT.

Written as DNA, the CDR3 is TGTGCCAGCAGCTTACCAACCGGGACAGGAATTTCTGGGGCCAACGTCCTGACTTTC. It is translated as CASSLPTGTGISGANVLTF. The rearrangement links TRBV7-8 to TRBJ2-6; the match to TRBD1 covers 8 bases. V gave up 2 bases and J gave up 1 base; unmatched junction bases: 10. Germline V gives CDR1 SGHVS, CDR2 FQNEAQ. This CDR3 is built from 19 residues.

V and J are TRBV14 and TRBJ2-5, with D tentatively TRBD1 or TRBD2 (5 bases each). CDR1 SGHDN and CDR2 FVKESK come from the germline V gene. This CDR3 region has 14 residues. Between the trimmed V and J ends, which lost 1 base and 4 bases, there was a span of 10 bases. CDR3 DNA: TGTGCCAGCAGCCAAGGTTTGGGGGTAGAGACCCAGTACTTC. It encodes CASSQGLGVETQYF. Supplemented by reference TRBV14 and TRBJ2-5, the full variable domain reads EAGVTQFPSHSVIEKGQTVTLRCDPISGHDNLYWYRRVMGKEIKFLLHFVKESKQDESGMPNNRFLAERTGGTYSTLKVQPAELEDSGVYFCASSQGLGVETQYFGPGTRLLVL.

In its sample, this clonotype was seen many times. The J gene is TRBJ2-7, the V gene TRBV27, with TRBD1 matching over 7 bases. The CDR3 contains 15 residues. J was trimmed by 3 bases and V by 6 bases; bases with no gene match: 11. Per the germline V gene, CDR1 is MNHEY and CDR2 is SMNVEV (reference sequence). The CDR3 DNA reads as TGTGCCAGCAGCCCCGGACAGGCCCTTTTCTACGAGCAGTACTTC. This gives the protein CASSPGQALFYEQYF.

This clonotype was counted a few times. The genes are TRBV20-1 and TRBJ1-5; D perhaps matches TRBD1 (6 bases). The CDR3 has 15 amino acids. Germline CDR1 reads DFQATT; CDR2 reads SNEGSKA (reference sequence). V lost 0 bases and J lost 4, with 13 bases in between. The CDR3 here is CSARDTQGGNQPQHF. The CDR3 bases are TGCAGTGCTAGAGATACACAGGGAGGGAATCAGCCCCAGCATTTT.

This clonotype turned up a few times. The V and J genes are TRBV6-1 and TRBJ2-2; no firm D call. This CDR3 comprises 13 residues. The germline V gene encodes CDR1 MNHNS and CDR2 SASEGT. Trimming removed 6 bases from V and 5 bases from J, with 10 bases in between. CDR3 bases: TGTGCCAGCAGCCCATTAGTAACCGGGGAGCTGTTTTTT. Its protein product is CASSPLVTGELFF.

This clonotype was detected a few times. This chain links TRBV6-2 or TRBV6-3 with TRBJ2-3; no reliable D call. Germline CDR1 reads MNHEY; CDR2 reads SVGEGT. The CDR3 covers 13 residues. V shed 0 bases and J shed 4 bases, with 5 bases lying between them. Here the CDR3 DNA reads TGTGCCAGCAGTTACTCGAATGCAGATACGCAGTATTTT. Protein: CASSYSNADTQYF.

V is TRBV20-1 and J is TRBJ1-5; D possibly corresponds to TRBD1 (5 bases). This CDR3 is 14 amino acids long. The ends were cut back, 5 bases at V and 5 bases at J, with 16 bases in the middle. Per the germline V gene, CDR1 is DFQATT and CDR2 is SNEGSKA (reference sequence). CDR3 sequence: CSAAGLEEHQPQHF. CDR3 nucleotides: TGCAGTGCTGCGGGACTGGAGGAACATCAGCCCCAGCATTTT.

CDR3 sequence reads: CASSLASSEQFF. The CDR3 DNA follows: TGTGCCAGCAGCTTGGCCAGTTCTGAGCAGTTCTTC. The V and J genes are TRBV5-6 and TRBJ2-1; D gene ambiguous. CDR1 and CDR2 (germline): SGHDT, YYEEEE. V lost 0 bases to trimming and J lost 9 bases, with 7 bases between them. This CDR3 is built from 12 residues.

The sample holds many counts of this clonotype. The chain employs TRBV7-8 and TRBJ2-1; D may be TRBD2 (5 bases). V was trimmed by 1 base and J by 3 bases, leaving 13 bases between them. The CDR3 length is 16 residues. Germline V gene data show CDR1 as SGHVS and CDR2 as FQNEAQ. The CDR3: CASSLEGGQDYNEQFF. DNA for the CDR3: TGTGCCAGCAGCTTAGAGGGCGGGCAGGACTACAATGAGCAGTTCTTC.

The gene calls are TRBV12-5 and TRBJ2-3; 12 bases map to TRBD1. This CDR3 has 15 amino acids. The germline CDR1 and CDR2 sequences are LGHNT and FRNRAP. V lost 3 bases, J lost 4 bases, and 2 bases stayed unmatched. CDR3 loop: CASGLGTGGADTQYF. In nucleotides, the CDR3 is TGTGCTAGTGGTTTAGGGACAGGGGGCGCAGATACGCAGTATTTT. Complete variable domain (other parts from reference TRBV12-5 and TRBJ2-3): DARVTQTPRHKVTEMGQEVTMRCQPILGHNTVFWYRQTMMQGLELLAYFRNRAPLDDSGMPKDRFSAEMPDATLATLKIQPSEPRDSAVYFCASGLGTGGADTQYFGPGTRLTVL.

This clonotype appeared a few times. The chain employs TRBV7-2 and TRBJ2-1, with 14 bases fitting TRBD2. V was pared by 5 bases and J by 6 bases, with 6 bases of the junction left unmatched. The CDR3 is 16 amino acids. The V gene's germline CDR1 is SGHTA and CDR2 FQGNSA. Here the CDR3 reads CASSPPGLAGANEQFF. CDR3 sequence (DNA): TGTGCCAGCAGCCCCCCGGGACTAGCGGGAGCCAATGAGCAGTTCTTC.

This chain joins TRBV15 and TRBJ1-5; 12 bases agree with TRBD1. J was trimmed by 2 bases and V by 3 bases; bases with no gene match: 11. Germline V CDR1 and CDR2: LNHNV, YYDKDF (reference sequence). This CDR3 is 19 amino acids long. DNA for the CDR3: TGTGCCACCAGCAGGATCGGGACAGGGGGCCTTGGAGGCAATCAGCCCCAGCATTTT. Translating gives CATSRIGTGGLGGNQPQHF.

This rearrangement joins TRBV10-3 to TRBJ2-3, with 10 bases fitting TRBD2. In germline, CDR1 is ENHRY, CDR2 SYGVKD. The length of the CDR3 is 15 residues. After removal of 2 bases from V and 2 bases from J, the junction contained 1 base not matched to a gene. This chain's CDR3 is CAISELAGATDTQYF. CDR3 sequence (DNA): TGTGCCATCAGTGAGCTAGCGGGGGCCACAGATACGCAGTATTTT.